These T cell receptor beta chains were read from a single sample in a study of shared clonotypes between healthy human individuals. The data were produced by immunoSEQ multiplex PCR, yet TCRdb's version contains in-frame clones alone and is incomplete. The data show a few million clones, with 85% to 95% seen just once and 0.13% to 0.15% held by the top ten. The sequenced sample consisted of naive CD4+ T cells sorted from blood. The receptors come from a young man in good health. Each CDR3 is given with its conserved first and last residue. Each record gives: clone size, V gene, D gene, J gene, CDR3 protein, CDR3 DNA. D genes are given only for firm matches. The listing skips clone size in some rows; elsewhere it reads once, few, many or a size class.

clone size: .
V gene: TRBV11-3
D gene: TRBD1
J gene: TRBJ2-3
CDR3 protein: CASSMGQGAGTDTQYF
CDR3 DNA: TGTGCCAGCAGCATGGGACAGGGGGCTGGCACAGATACGCAGTATTTT

clone size: once
V gene: TRBV6-5
D gene: TRBD1
J gene: TRBJ1-2
CDR3 protein: CASSSTGTGDYGYTF
CDR3 DNA: TGTGCCAGCAGTTCGACCGGGACAGGGGACTATGGCTACACCTTC

clone size: .
V gene: TRBV19
D gene: TRBD1
J gene: TRBJ1-2
CDR3 protein: CASTLTPGQKSYTF
CDR3 DNA: TGTGCCAGTACCCTGACCCCGGGACAGAAAAGCTACACCTTC

clone size: once
V gene: TRBV2
D gene: TRBD1
J gene: TRBJ2-7
CDR3 protein: CASRGRTGIYEQYF
CDR3 DNA: TGTGCCAGCAGGGGTCGGACAGGGATCTACGAGCAGTACTTC

clone size: .
V gene: TRBV6-6
D gene: .
J gene: TRBJ2-5
CDR3 protein: CASSYLAGQETQYF
CDR3 DNA: TGTGCCAGCAGTTACTTGGCAGGCCAAGAGACCCAGTACTTC

clone size: .
V gene: TRBV5-1
D gene: .
J gene: TRBJ2-7
CDR3 protein: CASSLGGLNEQYF
CDR3 DNA: TGCGCCAGCAGCTTGGGGGGTCTCAACGAGCAGTACTTC

clone size: .
V gene: TRBV10-3
D gene: .
J gene: TRBJ1-1
CDR3 protein: CAISATVNTEAFF
CDR3 DNA: TGTGCCATCAGTGCTACAGTGAACACTGAAGCTTTCTTT

clone size: .
V gene: TRBV10-1
D gene: TRBD2
J gene: TRBJ2-5
CDR3 protein: CASSDAGDPQETQYF
CDR3 DNA: TGCGCCAGCAGTGATGCGGGAGACCCCCAAGAGACCCAGTACTTC

clone size: .
V gene: TRBV27
D gene: .
J gene: TRBJ1-1
CDR3 protein: CASRGDLMLNTEAFF
CDR3 DNA: TGTGCCAGCAGAGGGGACTTAATGCTGAACACTGAAGCTTTCTTT

clone size: .
V gene: TRBV9
D gene: .
J gene: TRBJ1-5
CDR3 protein: CASSEGGGNQPQHF
CDR3 DNA: TGTGCCAGCAGCGAGGGCGGAGGTAATCAGCCCCAGCATTTT

clone size: .
V gene: TRBV11-2
D gene: .
J gene: TRBJ2-6
CDR3 protein: CASSPRGDKGANVLTF
CDR3 DNA: TGTGCCAGCAGCCCTCGAGGGGACAAGGGGGCCAACGTCCTGACTTTC

clone size: .
V gene: TRBV9
D gene: TRBD2
J gene: TRBJ2-5
CDR3 protein: CASSLAGDSQETQYF
CDR3 DNA: TGTGCCAGCAGTTTAGCGGGGGACTCCCAAGAGACCCAGTACTTC

clone size: .
V gene: TRBV18
D gene: TRBD2
J gene: TRBJ2-2
CDR3 protein: CASSPQGSGTTNTGELFF
CDR3 DNA: TGTGCCAGCTCACCTCAGGGATCCGGGACTACGAACACCGGGGAGCTGTTTTTT

clone size: .
V gene: TRBV10-1
D gene: TRBD2
J gene: TRBJ2-5
CDR3 protein: CASSASGRGETQYF
CDR3 DNA: TGCGCCAGCAGTGCCTCCGGGAGGGGAGAGACCCAGTACTTC

clone size: .
V gene: TRBV7-2
D gene: TRBD1
J gene: TRBJ2-2
CDR3 protein: CASSLGTGFTGELFF
CDR3 DNA: TGTGCCAGCAGCTTAGGGACAGGATTTACCGGGGAGCTGTTTTTT

clone size: .
V gene: TRBV9
D gene: .
J gene: TRBJ2-7
CDR3 protein: CASSVGMGALYEQYF
CDR3 DNA: TGTGCCAGCAGCGTAGGTATGGGAGCCCTCTACGAGCAGTACTTC

clone size: once
V gene: TRBV10-3
D gene: TRBD2
J gene: TRBJ2-7
CDR3 protein: CAIRPTSGASYEQYF
CDR3 DNA: TGTGCCATCAGACCGACTAGCGGGGCCTCCTACGAGCAGTACTTC

clone size: .
V gene: TRBV19
D gene: .
J gene: TRBJ1-3
CDR3 protein: CASSPQTSGNTIYF
CDR3 DNA: TGTGCCAGTAGTCCCCAGACCTCTGGAAACACCATATATTTT

clone size: .
V gene: TRBV6-6
D gene: TRBD1
J gene: TRBJ1-5
CDR3 protein: CASSPSGDRGPQPQHF
CDR3 DNA: TGTGCCAGCAGCCCATCAGGAGACAGGGGGCCTCAGCCCCAGCATTTT

clone size: .
V gene: TRBV7-9
D gene: TRBD1
J gene: TRBJ2-6
CDR3 protein: CASSSDRGTLSGANVLTF
CDR3 DNA: TGTGCCAGCAGTTCGGACAGGGGGACTTTAAGTGGGGCCAACGTCCTGACTTTC

clone size: .
V gene: TRBV30
D gene: .
J gene: TRBJ1-6
CDR3 protein: CAWSSRQRHNSPLHF
CDR3 DNA: TGTGCCTGGAGTTCACGACAACGGCATAATTCACCCCTCCACTTT

clone size: .
V gene: TRBV9
D gene: .
J gene: TRBJ2-1
CDR3 protein: CASSTPLTRILNEQFF
CDR3 DNA: TGTGCCAGCAGTACCCCGTTGACTAGGATCCTGAATGAGCAGTTCTTC

clone size: .
V gene: TRBV19
D gene: TRBD2
J gene: TRBJ2-1
CDR3 protein: CASSSGLVAGVGNEQFF
CDR3 DNA: TGTGCCAGTAGTTCCGGACTCGTAGCGGGAGTGGGCAATGAGCAGTTCTTC

clone size: .
V gene: TRBV6-1
D gene: .
J gene: TRBJ1-5
CDR3 protein: CASSETANQPQHF
CDR3 DNA: TGTGCCAGCAGTGAGACAGCCAATCAGCCCCAGCATTTT

clone size: .
V gene: TRBV6-1
D gene: .
J gene: TRBJ1-2
CDR3 protein: CASSESFWLTF
CDR3 DNA: TGTGCCAGCAGTGAATCATTCTGGCTCACCTTC

clone size: .
V gene: TRBV9
D gene: TRBD1
J gene: TRBJ1-2
CDR3 protein: CASSVMMGQVYGYTF
CDR3 DNA: TGTGCCAGCAGCGTGATGATGGGACAGGTCTATGGCTACACCTTC

clone size: .
V gene: TRBV7-6
D gene: .
J gene: TRBJ2-7
CDR3 protein: CASSLRTSGPYEQYF
CDR3 DNA: TGTGCCAGCAGCTTAAGGACCAGCGGTCCCTACGAGCAGTACTTC

clone size: .
V gene: TRBV10-3
D gene: TRBD1
J gene: TRBJ1-2
CDR3 protein: CATGTGGDIGYTF
CDR3 DNA: TGTGCCACCGGGACAGGGGGGGATATTGGCTACACCTTC

clone size: .
V gene: TRBV5-1
D gene: .
J gene: TRBJ1-4
CDR3 protein: CASSLGQGTEKLFF
CDR3 DNA: TGCGCCAGCAGCTTGGGGCAGGGGACCGAAAAACTGTTTTTT

clone size: .
V gene: TRBV7-6
D gene: .
J gene: TRBJ1-2
CDR3 protein: CASGKGSNYGYTF
CDR3 DNA: TGTGCCAGCGGGAAGGGGAGCAACTATGGCTACACCTTC

clone size: .
V gene: TRBV7-9
D gene: .
J gene: TRBJ2-2
CDR3 protein: CASSRVGNPNTGELFF
CDR3 DNA: TGTGCCAGCAGCCGGGTAGGGAACCCGAACACCGGGGAGCTGTTTTTT

clone size: .
V gene: TRBV11-2
D gene: .
J gene: TRBJ2-5
CDR3 protein: CASSRSRWETQYF
CDR3 DNA: TGTGCCAGCAGCCGTAGCAGATGGGAGACCCAGTACTTC

clone size: .
V gene: TRBV6-1
D gene: .
J gene: TRBJ2-5
CDR3 protein: CASGDGLETQYF
CDR3 DNA: TGTGCCAGTGGAGACGGGCTGGAGACCCAGTACTTC

clone size: .
V gene: TRBV2
D gene: .
J gene: TRBJ2-3
CDR3 protein: CASRGRSTDTQYF
CDR3 DNA: TGTGCCAGCCGGGGTCGGAGCACAGATACGCAGTATTTT

clone size: .
V gene: TRBV5-5
D gene: .
J gene: TRBJ1-1
CDR3 protein: CASSSHAFLRDTEAFF
CDR3 DNA: TGTGCCAGCAGCTCGCACGCCTTCCTCAGGGACACTGAAGCTTTCTTT

clone size: .
V gene: TRBV7-2
D gene: TRBD2
J gene: TRBJ2-1
CDR3 protein: CASSLPGTSGNNEQFF
CDR3 DNA: TGTGCCAGCAGCTTACCGGGGACTAGCGGGAACAATGAGCAGTTCTTC

clone size: .
V gene: TRBV5-5
D gene: TRBD1
J gene: TRBJ1-1
CDR3 protein: CASSVLTGSKAEAFF
CDR3 DNA: TGTGCCAGCAGCGTTTTGACAGGGTCTAAGGCTGAAGCTTTCTTT

clone size: once
V gene: TRBV5-6
D gene: .
J gene: TRBJ1-3
CDR3 protein: CASSLSLFSGNTIYF
CDR3 DNA: TGTGCCAGCAGCTTGTCACTCTTCTCTGGAAACACCATATATTTT

clone size: .
V gene: TRBV10-3
D gene: .
J gene: TRBJ1-2
CDR3 protein: CAISESFSGYGHTF
CDR3 DNA: TGTGCCATCAGTGAGTCGTTCAGCGGGTATGGCCACACCTTC

clone size: .
V gene: TRBV18
D gene: TRBD1
J gene: TRBJ1-2
CDR3 protein: CASSPPGQGPFGAYGYTF
CDR3 DNA: TGTGCCAGCTCACCACCTGGACAGGGGCCGTTTGGGGCCTATGGCTACACCTTC

clone size: .
V gene: TRBV5-1
D gene: .
J gene: TRBJ1-6
CDR3 protein: CASSYDQNSPLHF
CDR3 DNA: TGCGCCAGCAGCTACGACCAAAATTCACCCCTCCACTTT

clone size: .
V gene: TRBV4-2
D gene: .
J gene: TRBJ1-1
CDR3 protein: CASSQDPLNTEAFF
CDR3 DNA: TGTGCCAGCAGCCAAGATCCGTTGAACACTGAAGCTTTCTTT

clone size: .
V gene: TRBV30
D gene: .
J gene: TRBJ2-7
CDR3 protein: CAWIRDEQYF
CDR3 DNA: TGTGCCTGGATCCGGGACGAGCAGTACTTC

clone size: once
V gene: TRBV5-6
D gene: TRBD2
J gene: TRBJ2-1
CDR3 protein: CASSLSSGRPYNEQFF
CDR3 DNA: TGTGCCAGCAGCTTGTCTAGCGGGCGACCCTACAATGAGCAGTTCTTC

clone size: once
V gene: TRBV9
D gene: TRBD2
J gene: TRBJ2-7
CDR3 protein: CASSNPGTSGEQYF
CDR3 DNA: TGTGCCAGCAGCAACCCCGGGACTAGCGGCGAGCAGTACTTC

clone size: .
V gene: TRBV4-1
D gene: TRBD1
J gene: TRBJ2-3
CDR3 protein: CASSHKMNAQGAGADTQYF
CDR3 DNA: TGCGCCAGCAGCCACAAAATGAATGCACAGGGGGCTGGAGCAGATACGCAGTATTTT

clone size: once
V gene: TRBV5-1
D gene: .
J gene: TRBJ1-1
CDR3 protein: CASPFATDVTEAFF
CDR3 DNA: TGCGCCAGCCCTTTTGCGACGGATGTCACTGAAGCTTTCTTT

clone size: .
V gene: TRBV6-6
D gene: .
J gene: TRBJ2-5
CDR3 protein: CASSYLASETQYF
CDR3 DNA: TGTGCCAGCAGTTATTTAGCGTCAGAGACCCAGTACTTC